This T cell receptor (beta chain) was captured in a study of monozygotic twins with inflammatory bowel disease. TCRdb reworked the 5' RACE reads into one entry per CDR3 protein, no DNA. Across 400,000 or so distinct CDR3 sequences, the top ten clones capture around 2.4% of the sample. The sequencing input was blood. This clonotype originated in a human donor with ulcerative colitis or Crohn's disease, or a healthy co-twin of an affected twin (not recorded which).

The CDR3 sequence is CASKSGPRGGEYF. This rearrangement joins TRBV7-2 to TRBJ2-3; no DNA is available, so the TRBD1 call from TCRdb remains unchecked. The germline V gene encodes CDR1 SGHTA and CDR2 FQGNSA. The CDR3 has 13 residues.